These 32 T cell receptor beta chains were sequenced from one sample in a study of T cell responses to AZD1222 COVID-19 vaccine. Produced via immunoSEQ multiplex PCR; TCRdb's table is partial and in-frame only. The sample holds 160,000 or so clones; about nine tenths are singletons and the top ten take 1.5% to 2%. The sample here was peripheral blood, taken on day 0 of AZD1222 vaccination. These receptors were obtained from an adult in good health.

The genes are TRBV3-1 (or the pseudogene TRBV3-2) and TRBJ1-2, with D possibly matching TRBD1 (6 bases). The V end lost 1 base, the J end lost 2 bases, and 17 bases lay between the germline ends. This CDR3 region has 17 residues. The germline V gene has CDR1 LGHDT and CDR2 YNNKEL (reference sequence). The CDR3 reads CASSQGVDRDKNYGYTF. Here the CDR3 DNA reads TGTGCCAGCAGCCAAGGGGTGGACCGGGACAAGAACTATGGCTACACCTTC.

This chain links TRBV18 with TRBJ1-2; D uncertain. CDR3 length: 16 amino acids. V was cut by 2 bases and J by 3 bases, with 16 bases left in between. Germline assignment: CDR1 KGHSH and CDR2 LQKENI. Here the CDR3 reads CASSPGYPPGDYGYTF. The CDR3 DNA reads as TGTGCCAGCTCACCAGGGTATCCCCCCGGAGACTATGGCTACACCTTC.

The CDR3 DNA reads as TGTGCCAGTAGTATTACCCGGGACACAACTAACTATGGCTACACCTTC. It encodes CASSITRDTTNYGYTF. The chain couples TRBV19 to TRBJ1-2; possibly TRBD1 for D (6 bases). V lost 3 bases to trimming and J lost 0 bases, with 14 bases between them. The length of the CDR3 is 16 residues. CDR1 LNHDA and CDR2 SQIVND come from the germline V gene (reference sequence).

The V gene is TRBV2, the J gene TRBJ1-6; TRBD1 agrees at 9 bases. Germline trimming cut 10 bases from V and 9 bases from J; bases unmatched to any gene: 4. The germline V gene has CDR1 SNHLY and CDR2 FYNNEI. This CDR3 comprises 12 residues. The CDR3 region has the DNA TGTGCCACCCGGGACAGGGTTTCACCCCTCCACTTT. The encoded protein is CATRDRVSPLHF.

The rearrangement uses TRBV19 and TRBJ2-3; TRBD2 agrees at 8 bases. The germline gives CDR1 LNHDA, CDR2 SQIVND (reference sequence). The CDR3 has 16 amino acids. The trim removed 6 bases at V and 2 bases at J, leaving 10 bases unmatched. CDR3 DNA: TGTGCCAGTAGGAAAGCCGGGACTAGGTTCACAGATACGCAGTATTTT. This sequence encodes CASRKAGTRFTDTQYF.

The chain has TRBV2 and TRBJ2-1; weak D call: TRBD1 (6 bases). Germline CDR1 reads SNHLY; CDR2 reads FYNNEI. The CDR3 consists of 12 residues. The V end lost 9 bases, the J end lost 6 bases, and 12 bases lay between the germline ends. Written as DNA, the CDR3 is TGTGCCAGACAGGGCAGGCTCAATGAGCAGTTCTTC. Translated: CARQGRLNEQFF.

CDR3 residues: CAVQESYNEQFF. CDR3 in DNA: TGTGCCGTACAGGAATCCTACAATGAGCAGTTCTTC. The rearrangement links TRBV12-3 or TRBV12-4 to TRBJ2-1; possible D gene TRBD1, 5 bases. The V end was cut by 11 bases, the J end by 1 base, with 9 bases between. The CDR3 is made up of 12 amino acids.

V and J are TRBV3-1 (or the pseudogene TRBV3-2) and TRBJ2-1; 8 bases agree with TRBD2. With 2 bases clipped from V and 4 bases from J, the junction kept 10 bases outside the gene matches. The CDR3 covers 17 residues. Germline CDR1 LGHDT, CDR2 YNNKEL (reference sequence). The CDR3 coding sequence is TGTGCCAGCAGCCAATATCCGGGAGGGCCGGGGTACAATGAGCAGTTCTTC. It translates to CASSQYPGGPGYNEQFF.

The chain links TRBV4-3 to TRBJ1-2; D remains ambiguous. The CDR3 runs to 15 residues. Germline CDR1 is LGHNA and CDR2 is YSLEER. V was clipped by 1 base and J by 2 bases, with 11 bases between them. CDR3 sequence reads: CASSQVAEINYGYTF. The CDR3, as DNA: TGCGCCAGCAGCCAAGTTGCCGAGATCAACTATGGCTACACCTTC.

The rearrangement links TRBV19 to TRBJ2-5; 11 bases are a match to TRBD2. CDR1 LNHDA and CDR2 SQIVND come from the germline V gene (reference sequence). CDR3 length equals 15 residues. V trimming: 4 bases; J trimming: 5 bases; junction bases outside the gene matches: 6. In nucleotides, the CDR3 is TGTGCCAGTAGTACTGCTAGCGGGAGGTACGAGACCCAGTACTTC. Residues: CASSTASGRYETQYF. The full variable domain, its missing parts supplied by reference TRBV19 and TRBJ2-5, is DGGITQSPKYLFRKEGQNVTLSCEQNLNHDAMYWYRQDPGQGLRLIYYSQIVNDFQKGDIAEGYSVSREKKESFPLTVTSAQKNPTAFYLCASSTASGRYETQYFGPGTRLLVL.

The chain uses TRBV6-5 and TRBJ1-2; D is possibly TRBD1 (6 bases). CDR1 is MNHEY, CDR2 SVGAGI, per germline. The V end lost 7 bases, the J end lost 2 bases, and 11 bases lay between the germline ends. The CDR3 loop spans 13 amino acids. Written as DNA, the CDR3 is TGTGCCAGCACCCTAGGACAGAACTATGGCTACACCTTC. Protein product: CASTLGQNYGYTF.

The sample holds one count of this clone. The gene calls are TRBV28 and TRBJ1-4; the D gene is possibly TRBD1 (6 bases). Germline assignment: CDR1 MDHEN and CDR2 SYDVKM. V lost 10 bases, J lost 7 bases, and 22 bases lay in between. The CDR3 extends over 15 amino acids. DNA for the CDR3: TGTGCCACCTACAGGACAGCTCTTTCTGGTGAAAAACTGTTTTTT. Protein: CATYRTALSGEKLFF.

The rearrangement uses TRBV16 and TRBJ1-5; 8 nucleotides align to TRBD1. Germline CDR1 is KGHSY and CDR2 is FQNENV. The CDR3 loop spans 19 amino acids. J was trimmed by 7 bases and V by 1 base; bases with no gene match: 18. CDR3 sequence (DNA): TGTGCCAGCAGCCAATTCCCTCGCTCGGTGATTCAGGGGGCCCAGCCCCAGCATTTT. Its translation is CASSQFPRSVIQGAQPQHF.

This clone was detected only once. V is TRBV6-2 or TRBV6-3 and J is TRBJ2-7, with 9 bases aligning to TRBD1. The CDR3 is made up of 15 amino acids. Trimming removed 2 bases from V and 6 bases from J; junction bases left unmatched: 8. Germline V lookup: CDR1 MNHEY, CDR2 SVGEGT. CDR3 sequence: CASSYGTGIFFEQYF. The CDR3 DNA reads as TGTGCCAGCAGTTACGGGACAGGGATTTTCTTCGAGCAGTACTTC.

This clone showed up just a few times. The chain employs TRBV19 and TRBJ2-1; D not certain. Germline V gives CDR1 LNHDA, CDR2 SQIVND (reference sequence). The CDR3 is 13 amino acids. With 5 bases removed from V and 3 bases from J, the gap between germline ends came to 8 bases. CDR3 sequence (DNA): TGTGCCAGTAGTCCGGCCCTCTACAATGAGCAGTTCTTC. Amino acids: CASSPALYNEQFF. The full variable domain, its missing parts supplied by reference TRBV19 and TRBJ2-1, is DGGITQSPKYLFRKEGQNVTLSCEQNLNHDAMYWYRQDPGQGLRLIYYSQIVNDFQKGDIAEGYSVSREKKESFPLTVTSAQKNPTAFYLCASSPALYNEQFFGPGTRLTVL.

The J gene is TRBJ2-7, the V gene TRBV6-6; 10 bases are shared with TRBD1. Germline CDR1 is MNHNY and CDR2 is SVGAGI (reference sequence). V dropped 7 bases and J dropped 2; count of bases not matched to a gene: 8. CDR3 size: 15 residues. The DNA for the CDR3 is TGTGCCAGCACGGGGGAGACAGGGGGCACCTACGAGCAGTACTTC. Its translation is CASTGETGGTYEQYF.

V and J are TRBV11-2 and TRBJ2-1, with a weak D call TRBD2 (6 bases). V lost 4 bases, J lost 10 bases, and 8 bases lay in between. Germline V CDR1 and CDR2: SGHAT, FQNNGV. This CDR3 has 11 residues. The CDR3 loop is CASSSGLEQFF. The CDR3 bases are TGTGCCAGCAGCTCCGGACTAGAGCAGTTCTTC.

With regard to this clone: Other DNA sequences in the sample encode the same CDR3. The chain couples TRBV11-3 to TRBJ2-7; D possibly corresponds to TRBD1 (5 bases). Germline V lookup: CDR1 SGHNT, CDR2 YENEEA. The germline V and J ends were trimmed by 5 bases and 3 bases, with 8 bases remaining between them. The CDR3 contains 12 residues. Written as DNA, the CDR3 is TGTGCCAGCAGCCTGGACAACTACGAGCAGTACTTC. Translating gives CASSLDNYEQYF.

The CDR3 bases are TGTGCCAGCAGCCAACTCCACCGGATGAACACTGAAGCTTTCTTT. It translates to CASSQLHRMNTEAFF. V is TRBV14 and J is TRBJ1-1; D remains ambiguous. Trimming pared 2 bases from V and 0 bases from J, leaving 10 bases between. Germline V gives CDR1 SGHDN, CDR2 FVKESK. The CDR3 contains 15 residues.

The CDR3 bases are TGTGCCAGCAGCTTAACTAGGGGTTTTAGCGCTGAAGCTTTCTTT. This gives the protein CASSLTRGFSAEAFF. The rearrangement joins TRBV7-2 to TRBJ1-1; D is perhaps TRBD1 (5 bases). There are 15 residues in the CDR3. V was cut by 2 bases and J by 6 bases, with 16 bases left in between. Looked up from germline, CDR1 is SGHTA and CDR2 is FQGNSA.

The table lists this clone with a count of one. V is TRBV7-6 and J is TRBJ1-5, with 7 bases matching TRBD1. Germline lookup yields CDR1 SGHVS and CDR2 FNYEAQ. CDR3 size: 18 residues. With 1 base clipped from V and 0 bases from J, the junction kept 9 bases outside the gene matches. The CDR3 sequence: CASSLEGAHSSSNQPQHF. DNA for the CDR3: TGTGCCAGCAGCTTAGAGGGGGCCCATTCCAGTAGCAATCAGCCCCAGCATTTT.

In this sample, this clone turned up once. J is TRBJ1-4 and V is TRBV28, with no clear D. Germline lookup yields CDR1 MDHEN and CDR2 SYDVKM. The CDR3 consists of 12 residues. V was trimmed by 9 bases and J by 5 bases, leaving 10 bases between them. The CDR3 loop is CASEGRNEKLFF. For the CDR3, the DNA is TGTGCCAGTGAGGGTCGGAATGAAAAACTGTTTTTT.

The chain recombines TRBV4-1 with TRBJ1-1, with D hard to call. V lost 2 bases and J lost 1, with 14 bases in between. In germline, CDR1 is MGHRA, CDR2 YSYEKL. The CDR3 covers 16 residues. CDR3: CASSQRLTRENTEAFF. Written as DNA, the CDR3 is TGCGCCAGCAGCCAAAGGCTGACCAGAGAGAACACTGAAGCTTTCTTT.

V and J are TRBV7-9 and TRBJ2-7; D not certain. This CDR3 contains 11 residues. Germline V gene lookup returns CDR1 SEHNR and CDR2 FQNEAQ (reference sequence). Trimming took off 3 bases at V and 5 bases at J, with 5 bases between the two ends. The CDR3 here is CASSFSDEQYF. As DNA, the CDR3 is TGTGCCAGCAGCTTTTCCGACGAGCAGTACTTC.

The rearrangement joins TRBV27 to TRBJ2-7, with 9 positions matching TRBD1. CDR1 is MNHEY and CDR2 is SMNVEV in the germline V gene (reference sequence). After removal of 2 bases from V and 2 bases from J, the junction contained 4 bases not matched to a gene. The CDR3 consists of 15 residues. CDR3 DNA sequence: TGTGCCAGCAGTTTAAGGGACAGGGACCCCTACGAGCAGTACTTC. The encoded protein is CASSLRDRDPYEQYF.

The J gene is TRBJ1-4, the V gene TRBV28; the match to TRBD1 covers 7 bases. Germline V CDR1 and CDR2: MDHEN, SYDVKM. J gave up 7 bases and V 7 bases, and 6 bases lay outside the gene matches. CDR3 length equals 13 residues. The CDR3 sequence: CASKDRAPEKLFF. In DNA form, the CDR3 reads TGTGCCAGCAAAGACAGGGCTCCTGAAAAACTGTTTTTT.

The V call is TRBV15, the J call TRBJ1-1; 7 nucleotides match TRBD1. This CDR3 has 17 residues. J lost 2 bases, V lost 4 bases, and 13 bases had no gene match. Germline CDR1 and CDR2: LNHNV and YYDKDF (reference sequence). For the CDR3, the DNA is TGTGCCACCAGCACGAGTTCCTGGGACAGCCCCAACACTGAAGCTTTCTTT. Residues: CATSTSSWDSPNTEAFF.

The CDR3 region is CASSQDGGGGFSYEQYF. CDR3 nucleotides: TGTGCCAGCAGCCAAGATGGAGGAGGGGGATTCTCCTACGAGCAGTACTTC. The J gene is TRBJ2-7, the V gene TRBV3-1 (or the pseudogene TRBV3-2); D is tentatively TRBD1 or TRBD2 (6 bases each). CDR3 length: 17 amino acids. Germline V gives CDR1 LGHDT, CDR2 YNNKEL (reference sequence). V was trimmed by 0 bases and J by 0 bases, leaving 15 bases between them.

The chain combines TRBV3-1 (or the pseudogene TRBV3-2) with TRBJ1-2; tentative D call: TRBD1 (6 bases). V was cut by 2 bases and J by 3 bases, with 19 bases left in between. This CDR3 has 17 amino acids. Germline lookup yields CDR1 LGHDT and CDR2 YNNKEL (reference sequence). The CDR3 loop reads CASSQLPEDSRDYGYTF. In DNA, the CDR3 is TGTGCCAGCAGCCAACTGCCCGAGGACAGTCGTGACTATGGCTACACCTTC.

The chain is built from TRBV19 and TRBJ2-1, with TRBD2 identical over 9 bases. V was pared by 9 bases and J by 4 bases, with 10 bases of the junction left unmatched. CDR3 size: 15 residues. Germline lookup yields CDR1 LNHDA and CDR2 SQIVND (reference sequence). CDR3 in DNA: TGTGCCAGCGAACGCGGGACTAGCTATTACAATGAGCAGTTCTTC. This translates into CASERGTSYYNEQFF.

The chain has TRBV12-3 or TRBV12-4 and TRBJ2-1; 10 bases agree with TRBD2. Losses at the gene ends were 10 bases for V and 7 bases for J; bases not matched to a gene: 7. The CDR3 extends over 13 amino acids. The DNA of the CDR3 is TGTGCCATCGAGCGGGAGGGCCGTAATGAGCAGTTCTTC. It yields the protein CAIEREGRNEQFF.

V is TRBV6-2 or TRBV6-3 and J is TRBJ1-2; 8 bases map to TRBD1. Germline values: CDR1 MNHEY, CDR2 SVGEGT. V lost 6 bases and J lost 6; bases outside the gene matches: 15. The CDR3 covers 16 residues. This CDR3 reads CASSPFSGQVVDGYTF. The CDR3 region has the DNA TGTGCCAGCAGCCCTTTCTCGGGACAGGTCGTAGATGGCTACACCTTC.